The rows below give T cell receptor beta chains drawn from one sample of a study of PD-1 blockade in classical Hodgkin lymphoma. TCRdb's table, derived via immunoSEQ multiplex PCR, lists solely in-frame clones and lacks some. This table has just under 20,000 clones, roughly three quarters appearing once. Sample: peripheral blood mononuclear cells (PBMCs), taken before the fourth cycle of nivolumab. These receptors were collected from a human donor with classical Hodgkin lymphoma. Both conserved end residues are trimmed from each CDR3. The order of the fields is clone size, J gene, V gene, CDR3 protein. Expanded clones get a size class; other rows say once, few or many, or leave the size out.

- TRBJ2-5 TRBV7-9 ASSPTGFGAGGLQETQY
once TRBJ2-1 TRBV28 ASSLGGLSSYNEQF
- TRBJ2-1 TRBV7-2 ASSYVAGENNEQF
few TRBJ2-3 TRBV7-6 ASSLGTSGSTDTQY
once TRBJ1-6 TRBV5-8 ASSLGRNQGNSPLH
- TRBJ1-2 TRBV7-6 ASSFSHGYT
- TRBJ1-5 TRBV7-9 ASSSEGTADQPQH
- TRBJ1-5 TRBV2 ASRVGRDRVVQPQH
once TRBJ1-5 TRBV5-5 ASSLDPSRSNQPQH
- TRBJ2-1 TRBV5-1 ASSLRFGARTNEQF
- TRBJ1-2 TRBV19 ASSTTGGLYGYT
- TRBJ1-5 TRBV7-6 ASSLSDGDQPQH
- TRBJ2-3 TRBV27 ASSFSAATDTQY
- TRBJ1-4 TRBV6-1 ASSVNFRGTNEKLF
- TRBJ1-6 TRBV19 ASSQLGNSPLH
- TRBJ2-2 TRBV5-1 ASSSRGGTGELF
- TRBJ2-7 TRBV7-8 ASSLLGTGLHEQY
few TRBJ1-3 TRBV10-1 ARPGQAGNTIY
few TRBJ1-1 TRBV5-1 ASIGPRLGGNTEAF
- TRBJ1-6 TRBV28 ASKVGGSYNSPLH
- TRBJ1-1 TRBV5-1 ASSLTTGRGAGTSNTEAF
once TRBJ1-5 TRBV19 ASSFGTGGGQPQH
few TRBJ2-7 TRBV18 ASSEPGAGEQY
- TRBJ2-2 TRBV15 ATSSDDLVTGELF
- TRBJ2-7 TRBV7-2 ASSLGGTGPGGSYEQY
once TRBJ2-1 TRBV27 ASSFEQSSYNEQF
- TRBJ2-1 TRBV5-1 ASSLGGGAINEQF
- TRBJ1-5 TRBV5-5 ASSKGQASNQPQH
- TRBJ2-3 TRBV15 ATSRELAGVDTQY
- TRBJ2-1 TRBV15 ATSGTSSGRNNEQF